This T cell receptor beta chain was sequenced in a study of molecular identifiers for immune sequencing clone quantification. Study-level findings and limits: Clone sizes that are highly expanded could be underestimated when identical TCR molecules share a barcode.

TCRdb re-analysed the PCR reads in MiXCR, keeping a single row per CDR3 protein. Of more than 450,000 distinct CDR3 sequences listed, 25% are singletons. The CDR3 loop spans 14 amino acids. V lost 0 bases and J 0 bases, leaving 6 bases between the germline ends. Germline V gene data show CDR1 as GTSNPN and CDR2 as SVGIG (reference sequence). Remarks on this clonotype: Its matching antigen is unknown. The conserved closing phenylalanine or tryptophan is absent in this CDR3, likely reflecting a read error.

The chain joins TRBV30 to TRBJ1-3; D not certain. The sequence was obtained from a human donor in good health. Some libraries in this study had Jurkat cell RNA spiked in. The sequencing sample was made of naive CD8+ T cells from blood, with Jurkat cell RNA spiked in. The subset: FACS-sorted CD8+CD4-CCR7+CD45RA+ naive T cells. DNA of the CDR3: TGTGCCTGGAGTGTTGGGGTCTCTGGAAACACCATATATTCT. Its protein is CAWSVGVSGNTIYS.